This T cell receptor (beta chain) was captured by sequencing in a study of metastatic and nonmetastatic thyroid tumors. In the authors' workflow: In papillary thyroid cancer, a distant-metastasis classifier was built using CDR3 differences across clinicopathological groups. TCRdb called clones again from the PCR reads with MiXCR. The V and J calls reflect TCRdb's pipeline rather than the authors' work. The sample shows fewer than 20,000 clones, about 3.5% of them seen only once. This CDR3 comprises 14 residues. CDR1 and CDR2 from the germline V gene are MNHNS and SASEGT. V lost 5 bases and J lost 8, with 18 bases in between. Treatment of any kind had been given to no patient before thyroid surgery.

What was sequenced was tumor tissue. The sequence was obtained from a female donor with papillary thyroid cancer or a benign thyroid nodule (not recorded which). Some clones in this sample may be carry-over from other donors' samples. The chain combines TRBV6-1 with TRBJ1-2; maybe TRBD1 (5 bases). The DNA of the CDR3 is TGTGCCAGCAGTCCCGAGGGGAATCTCGGCGGCTACACCTTC. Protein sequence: CASSPEGNLGGYTF.